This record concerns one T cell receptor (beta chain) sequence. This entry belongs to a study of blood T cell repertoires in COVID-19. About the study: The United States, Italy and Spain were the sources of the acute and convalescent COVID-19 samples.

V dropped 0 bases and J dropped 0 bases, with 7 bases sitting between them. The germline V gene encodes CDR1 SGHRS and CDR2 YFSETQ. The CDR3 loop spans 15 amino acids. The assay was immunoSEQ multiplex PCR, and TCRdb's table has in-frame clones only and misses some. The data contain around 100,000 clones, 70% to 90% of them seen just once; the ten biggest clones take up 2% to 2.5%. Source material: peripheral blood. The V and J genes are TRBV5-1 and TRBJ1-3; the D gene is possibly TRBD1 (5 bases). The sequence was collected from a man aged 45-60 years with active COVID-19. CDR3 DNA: TGCGCCAGCAGCTTGGAGGGGCACTCTGGAAACACCATATATTTT. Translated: CASSLEGHSGNTIYF.